This entry is about one T cell receptor beta chain. Its binding antigen is unknown. No quality values exist for individual bases; no much larger clone is one base distant. From cysteine to phenylalanine, the CDR3 is 15 amino acids long. CDR3 DNA is the only sequence kept; it has 45 bases, read in frame from the first base. V sheds 2 bases and J sheds 0 bases, leaving 11 bases between their ends. Via the germline V gene, CDR1 is SGHRS and CDR2 YFSETQ. The method behind the library was the immunoSEQ multiplex PCR assay. To provide template for TCR sequencing, every sample had RNA extracted and reverse transcribed into cDNA. SuperScript III was used to make first-strand cDNA, primed with a 2:1 mix of oligo-dT and random hexamers. A synthetic immune receptor repertoire was used to measure amplification bias, and any remaining bias was corrected computationally. The original methods were these. Raw reads were preprocessed to remove errors, and CDR3 was defined according to IMGT conventions as the region from the conserved cysteine to phenylalanine. Clonality was calculated as 1 minus Shannon entropy normalized by log2 of the number of productive unique TCRs. Whether scalp clones were CD4 or CD8 was inferred by matching scalp TCRbeta sequences against CD4 and CD8 repertoires sorted from blood. Held by TCRdb, this immuneACCESS table contains in-frame sequences only and omits some clones. Under half of the omission traces to an unresolved V gene where checked; the cause of the rest is unknown. That table furnishes V, J and clone size, whereas the DNA furnished D and trimming. Present in this sample are 200,000 to 250,000 clones, 67% of which were seen just once. Of the sample, around 1.2% falls within the top ten clones.

The data derive from a study of CD8+ T cells in alopecia areata (dated by TCRdb to the late 2010s). In the study overall: The treated patients, all with moderate-to-severe alopecia areata, were enrolled in an open-label pilot trial of oral tofacitinib given at 5 to 10 mg twice daily. Tofacitinib was administered for 6 to 18 months, and 6 months of follow-up off drug were then conducted to assess delayed response and recurrence. To study T cell clonal expansion in alopecia areata, the researchers applied high-throughput TCRbeta sequencing to both the C3H/HeJ mouse model and human patients. On the human side, TCRbeta sequencing was run on scalp tissue and on sorted CD4+ and CD8+ peripheral blood T cells from healthy controls and from alopecia areata patients with either patchy or totalis/universalis disease. Biopsies were taken from tofacitinib-treated patients at baseline and again at 4 and 24 weeks into treatment, and several of those patients also had a later scalp biopsy. Scalp clonality was compared across normal scalp (n=4), patchy alopecia areata scalp (n=8), and alopecia totalis/universalis scalp (n=8). RNA was obtained with the PAXgene miRNA kit for fixed scalp, the miRNeasy kit for PBMCs, and the RNeasy kit for mouse skin. Amplification of TCRbeta CDR3 regions was done by immunoSEQ multiplex PCR using 35 Vbeta forward primers and 13 Jbeta reverse primers. General findings and caveats noted by the study authors: Compared with normal scalp, lesional scalp had higher clonality and more expanded CD8+ clones, particularly in alopecia totalis/universalis, a pattern that suggests antigenic drive. Resident alphabeta T cells in normal human skin are also sequenced, complicating scalp TCR repertoire analysis, unlike mouse skin dominated by gammadelta T cells. Shared TCR sequences between patients were less evident than in mice, which may be partly attributable to HLA diversity in the patient population.

What this sample's time point label stands for: baseline before oral tofacitinib. Lesional scalp punch biopsies and peripheral blood were collected from alopecia areata patients. After PBMCs were isolated by density centrifugation and stained for CD3, CD4 and CD8, a FACSAria was used to sort CD4+ and CD8+ T cells. This material consisted of CD4+ T cells sorted from blood, taken at week 0. The chain is encoded by TRBV5-1 joined to TRBJ2-5; confidence is insufficient to name the D gene. The sequence was collected from a human donor with alopecia areata. For the CDR3, the sequence is CASSFMAAYQETQYF. In nucleotide form, the sequence is TGCGCCAGCAGCTTCATGGCGGCGTACCAAGAGACCCAGTACTTC.